These T cell receptor beta chains were read from a single sample in a study of T cell responses to AZD1222 COVID-19 vaccine. TCRdb's copy holds only in-frame clones and misses some; the assay was immunoSEQ multiplex PCR. The sample has roughly 130,000 clones; just over 85% are singletons. The sequencing used peripheral blood, collected on day 0 of AZD1222 vaccination. The receptors were gathered from an adult in good health. Each CDR3 is given with its conserved first and last residue. A D gene is named only where the DNA matches it firmly. Part of the rows lack a size; the others show once, few, many or a class for expanded clones.

V	J	D	size	DNA	CDR3
TRBV9	TRBJ1-2	TRBD1	.	TGTGCCAGCAGCCTTGGGGACAGGAACTATGGCTACACCTTC	CASSLGDRNYGYTF
TRBV7-9	TRBJ2-1	TRBD1	.	TGTGCCAGCAGCTTGGGACAGGACTTTGAGGAGCAGTTCTTC	CASSLGQDFEEQFF
TRBV2	TRBJ1-5	.	.	TGTGCCAGCAGTGAGTTCCGCGGGAGCAATCAGCCCCAGCATTTT	CASSEFRGSNQPQHF
TRBV27	TRBJ2-1	.	few	TGTGCCAGCAGTAGACGGGGACTCGATGGGCAGTTCTTC	CASSRRGLDGQFF
TRBV7-9	TRBJ1-6	.	.	TGTGCCAGCAGCGAAGATGTCAGCCATAATTCACCCCTCCACTTT	CASSEDVSHNSPLHF
TRBV19	TRBJ1-1	TRBD1	once	TGTGCCAGTAGTATGATTCCAGGGGGAGCGACTGAAGCTTTCTTT	CASSMIPGGATEAFF
TRBV7-9	TRBJ2-4	.	.	TGTGCCAGCAGCTTAAACGCCGGGACCAACATTCAGTACTTC	CASSLNAGTNIQYF
TRBV7-9	TRBJ1-2	.	.	TGTGCCAGCAGCCCTGACGGTACCTATGGCTACACCTTC	CASSPDGTYGYTF
TRBV7-3	TRBJ2-1	TRBD2	.	TGTGCCAGCAGCTTAGGCAGGACTAGCAAGGGTAATGAGCAGTTCTTC	CASSLGRTSKGNEQFF
TRBV28	TRBJ1-1	.	.	TGTGCCAGCAGTTTAGAAGTCCCGAGCACTGAAGCTTTCTTT	CASSLEVPSTEAFF
TRBV6-2/TRBV6-3	TRBJ1-1	.	.	TGTGCCAGCAGCCACGGGGGAACTGAAGCTTTCTTT	CASSHGGTEAFF
TRBV29-1	TRBJ1-6	.	.	TGCAGCGTTTGTTCACAGCCAAATTCACCCCTCCACTTT	CSVCSQPNSPLHF
TRBV3-1/TRBV3-2	TRBJ1-5	.	.	TGTGCCAGCAGCCAAGATTCTGAACAGCCCCAGCATTTT	CASSQDSEQPQHF
TRBV10-3	TRBJ2-5	.	.	TGTGCCATCAGTGACCTCGGGGGAAACGGGGAGACCCAGTACTTC	CAISDLGGNGETQYF
TRBV27	TRBJ2-7	TRBD2	.	TGTGCCAGCAGTTCCGTGACTAGCGGAAAGTACCCTACTTTCGAGCAGTACTTC	CASSSVTSGKYPTFEQYF
TRBV3-1/TRBV3-2	TRBJ2-2	TRBD1	.	TGTGCCAGCAGCCAAGATCAGGGGGCGGGCACCGGGGAGCTGTTTTTT	CASSQDQGAGTGELFF
TRBV5-1	TRBJ2-1	.	.	TGCGCCAGCAGCGCGGGACAGTCGAGGCTAGCGGACCGTTCCTACAATGAGCAGTTCTTC	CASSAGQSRLADRSYNEQFF
TRBV28	TRBJ1-5	.	.	TGTGCCAGCATCGCCAACGGGGTGCCTTATAGCAATCAGCCCCAGCATTTT	CASIANGVPYSNQPQHF
TRBV6-2/TRBV6-3	TRBJ2-3	TRBD2	.	TGTGCCAGCAGTTACGAAGGACTAGCGACAGATACGCAGTATTTT	CASSYEGLATDTQYF
TRBV19	TRBJ1-1	TRBD1	.	TGTGCCAGTAGACAGGGGGCTCTAGGTGAAGCTTTCTTT	CASRQGALGEAFF
TRBV5-4	TRBJ2-1	TRBD1	few	TGTGCCAGCAGCTTGGACCAACTTGACAGGGGCCCAACCCCTGAGCAGTTCTTC	CASSLDQLDRGPTPEQFF
TRBV5-1	TRBJ1-1	.	.	TGCGCCAGCAGCCGTATACAGAACACTGAAGCTTTCTTT	CASSRIQNTEAFF
TRBV24-1	TRBJ1-2	.	.	TGTGCCACCAGTGATGGGGGCCCCCATCAAATCTATGGCTACACCTTC	CATSDGGPHQIYGYTF
TRBV6-6	TRBJ1-1	.	many	TGTGCCAGCAAGACCAACCGGGACACTGAAGCTTTCTTT	CASKTNRDTEAFF
TRBV11-2	TRBJ1-1	.	few	TGTGCCAGCAGCCCTGATAGGGGGACTGAAGCTTTCTTT	CASSPDRGTEAFF
TRBV7-9	TRBJ2-5	.	.	TGTGCCAGCAGCTTAGGCGAGGCGGGAGAGACCCAGTACTTC	CASSLGEAGETQYF
TRBV24-1	TRBJ2-5	TRBD1	.	TGTGCCACCAGTGACCAGGGGGCCGAGACCCAGTACTTC	CATSDQGAETQYF
TRBV28	TRBJ2-7	.	once	TGTGCCAGCAGTCCCCTGACAGTTCACCCCAGCTCCTACGAGCAGTACTTC	CASSPLTVHPSSYEQYF
TRBV15	TRBJ1-3	.	.	TGTGCCACCAGCAGAGGGTTAGCTGGAAACACCATATATTTT	CATSRGLAGNTIYF
TRBV7-9	TRBJ1-1	.	.	TGTGCCAGCCGGCCGAACACTGAAGCTTTCTTT	CASRPNTEAFF
TRBV2	TRBJ2-7	.	.	TGTGCCAGCACCGCCCGCGAAGGGCGGTACGAGCAGTACTTC	CASTAREGRYEQYF
TRBV9	TRBJ1-1	.	.	TGTGCCAGCAGCGACGGAGGGGGAATGTACACTGAAGCTTTCTTT	CASSDGGGMYTEAFF
TRBV5-4	TRBJ2-7	TRBD2	.	TGTGCCAGCAGCTTGGCCCTAGCGGGGGGCCCCTACGAGCAGTACTTC	CASSLALAGGPYEQYF
TRBV2	TRBJ1-1	.	.	TGTGCCAGCAGTGAAGCGCGCAGGGGCAACACTGAAGCTTTCTTT	CASSEARRGNTEAFF
TRBV10-3	TRBJ1-6	TRBD1	.	TGTGCCATCAACGACAGGGGTTCCTATAATTCACCCCTCCACTTT	CAINDRGSYNSPLHF
TRBV25-1	TRBJ1-2	.	once	TGTGCCAGCAGTGAAGGCAGGGGAAACTATGGCTACACCTTC	CASSEGRGNYGYTF
TRBV9	TRBJ2-1	.	few	TGTGCCAGCAGCTACCCACTATACACTACCTACAATGAGCAGTTCTTC	CASSYPLYTTYNEQFF
TRBV11-2	TRBJ2-7	.	.	TGTGCCAGCAGCTTAGCCGGGGCCGATACATCCTACGAGCAGTACTTC	CASSLAGADTSYEQYF
TRBV5-4	TRBJ1-6	TRBD1	.	TGTGCCAGCAGCTTGGACAGGGGTTCACCCCTCCACTTT	CASSLDRGSPLHF
TRBV30	TRBJ1-2	.	.	TGTGCCTTCCGCGGGGGCTCATCGGGATATGGCTACACCTTC	CAFRGGSSGYGYTF
TRBV7-9	TRBJ2-7	.	.	TGTGCCAGCAGCCGTAGCGGACCGGCCTACGAGCAGTACTTC	CASSRSGPAYEQYF
TRBV30	TRBJ2-7	.	.	TGTGCCTGGAGTGAAGGGGGGTTATCCTACGAGCAGTACTTC	CAWSEGGLSYEQYF
TRBV13	TRBJ2-2	.	.	TGTGCCAGCAGCTCGCAGGGTGGCACCGGGGAGCTGTTTTTT	CASSSQGGTGELFF
TRBV27	TRBJ1-6	.	.	TGTGCCAGCCTCCTGAACCGGACAGCGACTTACTATAATTCACCCCTCCACTTT	CASLLNRTATYYNSPLHF
TRBV10-3	TRBJ1-1	.	.	TGTGCCATCCAAGAGGACAGACTAACTGAAGCTTTCTTT	CAIQEDRLTEAFF
TRBV5-6	TRBJ2-7	.	.	TGTGCCAGCAGCTCATCGGGGAGCTACGAGCAGTACTTC	CASSSSGSYEQYF
TRBV25-1	TRBJ2-2	.	few	TGTGCCAGCACCGACACTAACACCGGGGAGCTGTTTTTT	CASTDTNTGELFF
TRBV9	TRBJ2-1	TRBD2	.	TGTGCCAGCAGCGTAGCGGCGGGGGGGCTCAATGAGCAGTTCTTC	CASSVAAGGLNEQFF
TRBV12-3/TRBV12-4	TRBJ1-3	.	.	TGTGCCAGCAGTTTATCAAACACCATATATTTT	CASSLSNTIYF
TRBV9	TRBJ2-5	TRBD1	.	TGTGCCAGCAGCGTCGGACAGGGGGCAGGGCAAGAGACCCAGTACTTC	CASSVGQGAGQETQYF
TRBV14	TRBJ2-3	.	.	TGTGCCAGCAGCCATGCCCAGGGAAATACGCAGTATTTT	CASSHAQGNTQYF
TRBV9	TRBJ2-3	.	.	TGTGCCAGCAGCGTAGAGAGGGCGAGCACAGATACGCAGTATTTT	CASSVERASTDTQYF
TRBV3-1/TRBV3-2	TRBJ2-7	TRBD2	once	TGTGCCAGCAGCCAATCTCCCATACTAGCGGTTGCCTCGGACGAGCAGTACTTC	CASSQSPILAVASDEQYF
TRBV11-2	TRBJ1-1	.	.	TGTGCCAGCAGCTTACCTACGGTTGGAACCCGGGGAGCTTTCTTT	CASSLPTVGTRGAFF
TRBV11-2	TRBJ2-3	.	.	TGTGCCAGCAGCTTCGAGCGGGATACGCAGTATTTT	CASSFERDTQYF